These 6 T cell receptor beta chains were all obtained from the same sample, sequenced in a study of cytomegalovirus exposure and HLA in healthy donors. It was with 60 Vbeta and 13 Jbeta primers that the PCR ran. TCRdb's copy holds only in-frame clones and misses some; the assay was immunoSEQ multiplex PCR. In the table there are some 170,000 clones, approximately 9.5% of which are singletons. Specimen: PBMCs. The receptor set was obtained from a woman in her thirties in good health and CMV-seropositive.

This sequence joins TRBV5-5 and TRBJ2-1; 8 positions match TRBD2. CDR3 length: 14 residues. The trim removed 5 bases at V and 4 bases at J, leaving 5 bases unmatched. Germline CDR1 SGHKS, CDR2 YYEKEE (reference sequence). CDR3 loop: CASSKRESYNEQFF. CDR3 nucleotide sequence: TGTGCCAGCAGTAAGCGGGAGTCATACAATGAGCAGTTCTTC.

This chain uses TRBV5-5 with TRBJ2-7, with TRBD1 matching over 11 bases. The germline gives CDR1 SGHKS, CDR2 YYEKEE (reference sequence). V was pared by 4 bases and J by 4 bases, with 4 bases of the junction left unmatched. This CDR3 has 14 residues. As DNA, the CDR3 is TGTGCCAGCAGCCTCCGGGACAGGGGGTACGAGCAGTACTTC. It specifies CASSLRDRGYEQYF.

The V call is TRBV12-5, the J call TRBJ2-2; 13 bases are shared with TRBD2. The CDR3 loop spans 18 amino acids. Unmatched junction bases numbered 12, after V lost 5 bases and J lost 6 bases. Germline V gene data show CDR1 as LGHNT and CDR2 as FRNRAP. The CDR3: CASGRGLAGVDGAGELFF. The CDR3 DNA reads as TGTGCTAGTGGTCGCGGACTAGCGGGAGTGGATGGGGCCGGGGAGCTGTTTTTT.

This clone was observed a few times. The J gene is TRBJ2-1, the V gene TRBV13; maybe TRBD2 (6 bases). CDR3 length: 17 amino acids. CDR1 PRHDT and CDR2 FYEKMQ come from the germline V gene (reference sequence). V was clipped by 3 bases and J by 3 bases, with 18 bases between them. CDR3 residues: CASSFLMEPTSYNEQFF. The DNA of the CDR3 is TGTGCCAGCAGCTTCCTCATGGAGCCGACTAGCTACAATGAGCAGTTCTTC.

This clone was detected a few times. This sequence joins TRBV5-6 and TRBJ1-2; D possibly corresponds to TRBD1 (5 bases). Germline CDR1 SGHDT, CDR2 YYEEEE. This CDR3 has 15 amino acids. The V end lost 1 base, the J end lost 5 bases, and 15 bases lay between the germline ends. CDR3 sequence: CASSLLGTGYYGYTF. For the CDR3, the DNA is TGTGCCAGCAGCTTGCTAGGGACTGGTTATTATGGCTACACCTTC.

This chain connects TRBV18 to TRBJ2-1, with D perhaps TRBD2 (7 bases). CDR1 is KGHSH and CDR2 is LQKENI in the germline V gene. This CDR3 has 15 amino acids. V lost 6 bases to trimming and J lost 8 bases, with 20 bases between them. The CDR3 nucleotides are TGTGCCAGCTCCCCAGGGAGGGGGGATAGCTATGAGCAGTTCTTC. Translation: CASSPGRGDSYEQFF.